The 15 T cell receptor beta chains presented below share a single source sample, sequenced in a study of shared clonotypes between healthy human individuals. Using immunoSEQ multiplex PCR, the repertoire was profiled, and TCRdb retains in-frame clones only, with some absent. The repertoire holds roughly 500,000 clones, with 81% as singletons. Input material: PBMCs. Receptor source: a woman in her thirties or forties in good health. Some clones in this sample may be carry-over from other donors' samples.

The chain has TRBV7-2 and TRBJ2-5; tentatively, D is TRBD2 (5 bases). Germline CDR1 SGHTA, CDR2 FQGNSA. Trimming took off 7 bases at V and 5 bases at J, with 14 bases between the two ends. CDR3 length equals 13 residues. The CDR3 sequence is CASTPRSGETQYF. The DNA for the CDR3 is TGTGCCAGCACCCCACGGAGCGGTGAGACCCAGTACTTC.

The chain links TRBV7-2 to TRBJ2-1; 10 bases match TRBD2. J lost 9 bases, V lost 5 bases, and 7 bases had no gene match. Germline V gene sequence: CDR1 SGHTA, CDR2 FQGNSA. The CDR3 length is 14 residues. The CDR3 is CASSILTSGVEQFF. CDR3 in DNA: TGTGCCAGCAGCATACTAACTAGCGGGGTTGAGCAGTTCTTC.

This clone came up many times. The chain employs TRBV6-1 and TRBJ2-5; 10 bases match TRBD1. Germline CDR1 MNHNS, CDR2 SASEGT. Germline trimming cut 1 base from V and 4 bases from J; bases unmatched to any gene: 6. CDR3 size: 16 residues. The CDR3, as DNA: TGTGCCAGCAGTGAAGTTGAGGGGACAGGGGTAGAGACCCAGTACTTC. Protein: CASSEVEGTGVETQYF.

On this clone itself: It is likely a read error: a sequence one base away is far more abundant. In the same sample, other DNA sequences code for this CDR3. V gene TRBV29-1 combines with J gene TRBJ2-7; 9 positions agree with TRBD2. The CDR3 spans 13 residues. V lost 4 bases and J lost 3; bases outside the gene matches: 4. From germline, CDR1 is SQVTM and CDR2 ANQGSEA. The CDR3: CSVAGLAGYEQYF. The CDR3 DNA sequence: TGCAGCGTTGCGGGACTAGCTGGCTACGAGCAGTACTTC.

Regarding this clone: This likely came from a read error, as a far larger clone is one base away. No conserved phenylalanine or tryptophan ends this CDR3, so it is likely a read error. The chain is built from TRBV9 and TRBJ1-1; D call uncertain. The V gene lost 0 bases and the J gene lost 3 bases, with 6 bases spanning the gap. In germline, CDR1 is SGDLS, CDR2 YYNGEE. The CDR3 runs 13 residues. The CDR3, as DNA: TGTGCCAGCAGCGTAGGAACAGACACTGAAGCTTTCCTT. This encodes CASSVGTDTEAFL.

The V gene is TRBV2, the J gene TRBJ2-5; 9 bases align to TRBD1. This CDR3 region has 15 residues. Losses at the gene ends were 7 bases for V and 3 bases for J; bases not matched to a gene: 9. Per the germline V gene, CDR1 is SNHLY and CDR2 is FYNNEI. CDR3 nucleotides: TGTGCCAGCATGAAGGGACAGGGATTGGAAGAGACCCAGTACTTC. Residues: CASMKGQGLEETQYF.

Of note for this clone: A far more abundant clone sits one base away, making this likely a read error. As DNA, the CDR3 is TGTGCCAGCAACTTCCAGGGTTTAACTGAAGCTTTCTTT. Translating gives CASNFQGLTEAFF. The chain carries TRBV11-2 and TRBJ1-1; D is possibly TRBD1 (5 bases). The germline V and J ends were trimmed by 7 bases and 5 bases, with 14 bases remaining between them. The CDR3 loop spans 13 amino acids. Germline-derived CDR1 and CDR2 are SGHAT and FQNNGV.

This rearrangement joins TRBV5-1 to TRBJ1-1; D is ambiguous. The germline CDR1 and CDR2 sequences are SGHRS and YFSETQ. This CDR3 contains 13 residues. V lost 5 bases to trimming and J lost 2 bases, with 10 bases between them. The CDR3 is CASRASLNTEAFF. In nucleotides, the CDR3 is TGCGCCAGCAGAGCCAGTCTCAACACTGAAGCTTTCTTT.

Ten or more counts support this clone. DNA for the CDR3: TGCAGCGTTGATCCTGGTTGGACGGGAAGCACAGATACGCAGTATTTT. Protein: CSVDPGWTGSTDTQYF. V usage is TRBV29-1 and J usage is TRBJ2-3; possible D gene TRBD2, 5 bases. V was clipped by 3 bases and J by 0 bases, with 16 bases between them. The CDR3 spans 16 residues. Germline V gene data show CDR1 as SQVTM and CDR2 as ANQGSEA.

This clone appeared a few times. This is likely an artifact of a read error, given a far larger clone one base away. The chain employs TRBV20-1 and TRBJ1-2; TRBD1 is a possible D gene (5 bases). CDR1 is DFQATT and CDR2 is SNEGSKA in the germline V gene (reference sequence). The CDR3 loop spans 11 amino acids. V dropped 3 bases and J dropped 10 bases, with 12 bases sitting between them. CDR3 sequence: CSASRGEDYTF. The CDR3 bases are TGCAGTGCTAGCCGGGGGGAAGACTACACCTTC.

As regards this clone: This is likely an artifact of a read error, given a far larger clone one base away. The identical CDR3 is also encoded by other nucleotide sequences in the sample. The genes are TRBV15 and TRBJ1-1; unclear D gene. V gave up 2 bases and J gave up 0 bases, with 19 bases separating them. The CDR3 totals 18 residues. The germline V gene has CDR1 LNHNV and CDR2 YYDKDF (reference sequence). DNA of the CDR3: TGTGCCACCAGCAGATCAAAGGAAAGGGTGTGGATGAACACTGAAGCTTTCTTT. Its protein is CATSRSKERVWMNTEAFF.

CDR3 in DNA: TGTGCCAGCAGTTTCACCCCGTTAGCGGGAGGATTCCCCGAGCAGTACTTC. Encoded protein: CASSFTPLAGGFPEQYF. The chain joins TRBV27 to TRBJ2-7; 10 nucleotides align to TRBD2. The J segment lost 6 bases and the V segment lost 3 bases, leaving 14 bases of the junction unmatched. This CDR3 has 17 amino acids. Germline CDR1 is MNHEY and CDR2 is SMNVEV (reference sequence).

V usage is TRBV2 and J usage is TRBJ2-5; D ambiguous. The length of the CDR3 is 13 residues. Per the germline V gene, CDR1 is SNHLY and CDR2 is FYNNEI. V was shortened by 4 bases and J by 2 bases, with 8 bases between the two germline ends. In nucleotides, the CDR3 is TGTGCCAGCAGTGGTGTCCTACAAGAGACCCAGTACTTC. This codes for CASSGVLQETQYF.

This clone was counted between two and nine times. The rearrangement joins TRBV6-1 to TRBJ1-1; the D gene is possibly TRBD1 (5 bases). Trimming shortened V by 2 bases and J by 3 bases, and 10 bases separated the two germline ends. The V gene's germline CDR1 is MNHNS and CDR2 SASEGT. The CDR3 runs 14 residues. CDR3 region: CASSEWGEDTEAFF. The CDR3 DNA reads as TGTGCCAGCAGTGAATGGGGGGAGGACACTGAAGCTTTCTTT.

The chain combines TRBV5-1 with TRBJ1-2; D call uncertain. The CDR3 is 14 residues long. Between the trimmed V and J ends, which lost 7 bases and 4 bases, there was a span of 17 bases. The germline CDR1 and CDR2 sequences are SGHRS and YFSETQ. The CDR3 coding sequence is TGCGCCAGCGGATTAGATTACCCAGGCTATGGCTACACCTTC. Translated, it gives CASGLDYPGYGYTF.